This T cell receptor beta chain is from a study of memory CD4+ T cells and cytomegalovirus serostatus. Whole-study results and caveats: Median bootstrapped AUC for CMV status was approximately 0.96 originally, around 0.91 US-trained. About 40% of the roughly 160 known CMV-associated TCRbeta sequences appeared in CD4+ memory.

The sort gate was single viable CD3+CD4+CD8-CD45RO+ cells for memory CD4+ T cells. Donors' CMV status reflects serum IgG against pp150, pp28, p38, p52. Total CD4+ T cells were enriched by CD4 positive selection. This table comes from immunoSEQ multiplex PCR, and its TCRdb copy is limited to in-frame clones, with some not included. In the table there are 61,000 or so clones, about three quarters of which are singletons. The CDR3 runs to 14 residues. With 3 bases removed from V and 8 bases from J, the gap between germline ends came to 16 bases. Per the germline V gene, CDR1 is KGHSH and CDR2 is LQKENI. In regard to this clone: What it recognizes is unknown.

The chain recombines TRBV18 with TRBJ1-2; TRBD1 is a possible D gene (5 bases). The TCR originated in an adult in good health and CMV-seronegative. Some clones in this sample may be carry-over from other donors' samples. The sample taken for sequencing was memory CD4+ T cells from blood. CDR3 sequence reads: CASSPQGGDYGYTF. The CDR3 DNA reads TGTGCCAGCTCACCCCAGGGAGGAGATTACGGCTACACCTTC.